This T cell receptor beta chain was sequenced in a study of spatial heterogeneity in lung cancer. Study details: Detected beta-chain sequences consistently exceeded alpha-chain sequences. Across the raw uncorrected reads, a unique TCR and UMI combination was observed, on average, more than ten times.

Every TCR cDNA molecule bore its own unique molecular identifier. TCRdb re-analysed the 5' RACE reads in MiXCR, keeping a single row per CDR3 protein. The profile shows more than 8,000 distinct CDR3 sequences, under 9% of them singletons. Noted time point: sample taken at primary tumor resection. Tumor, nontumor lung or frozen PBMC supplied whole RNA, sequenced without sorting. Study-level points and caveats: Among blood samples, ubiquitous expanded tumor TCRs appeared more at resection than at follow-up.

By sample share, this clonotype is medium-sized (0.01 to 0.1%). Its antigen remains unknown. The germline CDR1 and CDR2 sequences are KGHSH and LQKENI. The length of the CDR3 is 14 residues. V was cut by 3 bases and J by 2 bases, with 10 bases left in between. This receptor was identified in a female donor with early-stage non-small cell lung cancer. The source was PBMCs, collected at surgery. The chain combines TRBV18 with TRBJ2-5, with D unresolved. The CDR3 here is CASSPGWGQETQYF. CDR3 DNA: TGTGCCAGCTCACCCGGATGGGGACAAGAGACCCAGTACTTC.